This TCR beta chain was documented in a study of vaccination and CD4 T cells after COVID-19. Germline values: CDR1 WSHSY, CDR2 SAAADI. The CDR3 has 13 amino acids. V lost 5 bases, J lost 2 bases, and 10 bases lay in between. Comment on this clonotype: Its antigen is not identified.

Study-level findings and limits: Among those convalescent, a median around 89% of reactive clones emerged solely post-vaccination.

Sample time point: late sampling 161 to 241 days after vaccination in a few convalescent patients. Stated treatment: 10-day PBMC culture with coronavirus spike peptide pools or control peptides (ViraFEST assay). The Oncomine TCR Beta short-read assay sequenced DNA from cultured CD4+ T cells. TCRdb ran MiXCR on the PCR reads and lists one entry per CDR3 protein. The sample yields approximately 25,000 distinct CDR3 sequences, less than 35% seen once. This TCR was recovered from a human donor who had recovered from COVID-19. Material: CD4+ T cells from blood, cultured in vitro, obtained about 7 months after SARS-CoV-2 vaccination. The rearrangement uses TRBV10-2 and TRBJ2-7, with a tentative D call TRBD1 (5 bases). The CDR3 loop reads CASSRDRAYEQYF. The CDR3 bases are TGCGCCAGCAGTCGCGACAGAGCCTACGAGCAGTACTTC.